The clone carrying this T cell receptor (beta chain) was seen a handful of times. The CDR3 totals 15 residues. Per germline, CDR1 KGHSH and CDR2 LQKENI. The ends were cut back, 5 bases at V and 4 bases at J, with 17 bases in the middle. This entry is derived from a study of neurological immune-mediated disorders. TCRdb processed the 5' RACE reads anew with MiXCR; each CDR3 protein has one entry. The top ten hold roughly 6% of the sample, which has under 75,000 distinct CDR3 sequences, roughly 4.9% seen once. The sample consisted of PBMCs. The rearrangement links TRBV18 to TRBJ1-2, with a possible D match to TRBD1 (5 bases). This sequence was found in a human donor with multiple sclerosis. The donor label of this sample is uncertain. For the CDR3, the DNA is TGTGCCAGCTCAAGTAATACCGGGACGAGCTATGGCTACACCTTC. Protein sequence: CASSSNTGTSYGYTF. Looking up the rest from reference TRBV18 and TRBJ1-2 gives the full variable domain: NAGVMQNPRHLVRRRGQEARLRCSPMKGHSHVYWYRQLPEEGLKFMVYLQKENIIDESGMPKERFSAEFPKEGPSILRIQQVVRGDSAAYFCASSSNTGTSYGYTFGSGTRLTVV.